The entry that follows covers one T cell receptor (beta chain) sequence. This sample was included in a study of blood T cell repertoires in COVID-19. V shed 5 bases and J 7 bases; nucleotides not matched to a gene: 5. Germline CDR1 is MDHEN and CDR2 is SYDVKM. The CDR3 length is 13 residues. Repertoires were generated with immunoSEQ multiplex PCR, while TCRdb's copy carries only in-frame clones and drops some. The repertoire holds 150,000 to 200,000 clones, over 75% seen once, with roughly 3.1% in the top ten. The chain carries TRBV28 and TRBJ2-7; TRBD2 aligns across 10 bases. The receptor comes from a man in his 70s with acute or convalescent COVID-19. Sequencing was done on a sample of peripheral blood. Here the CDR3 DNA reads TGTGCCAGCAGTAGCGGGAGGGTTGGGGAGCAGTACTTC. Encoded protein: CASSSGRVGEQYF.